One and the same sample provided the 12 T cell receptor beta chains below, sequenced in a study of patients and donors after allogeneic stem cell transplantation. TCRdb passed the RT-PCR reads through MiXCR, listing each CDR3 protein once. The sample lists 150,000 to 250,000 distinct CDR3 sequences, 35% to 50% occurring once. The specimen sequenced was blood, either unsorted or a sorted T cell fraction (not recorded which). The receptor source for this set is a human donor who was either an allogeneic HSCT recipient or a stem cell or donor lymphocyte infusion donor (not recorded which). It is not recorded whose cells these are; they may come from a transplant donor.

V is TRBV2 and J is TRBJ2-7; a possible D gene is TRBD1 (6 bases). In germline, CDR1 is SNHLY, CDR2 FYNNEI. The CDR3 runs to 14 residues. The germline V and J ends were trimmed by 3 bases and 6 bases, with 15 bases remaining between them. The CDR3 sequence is CASSDLRGSLEQYF. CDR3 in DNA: TGTGCCAGCAGTGACCTCAGGGGATCCCTCGAGCAGTACTTC.

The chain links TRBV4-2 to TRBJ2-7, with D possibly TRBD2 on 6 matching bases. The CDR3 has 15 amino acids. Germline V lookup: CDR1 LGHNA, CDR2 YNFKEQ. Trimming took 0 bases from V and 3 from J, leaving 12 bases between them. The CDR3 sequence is CASSQDPDSGYEQYF. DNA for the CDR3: TGTGCCAGCAGCCAAGATCCCGATAGCGGCTACGAGCAGTACTTC.

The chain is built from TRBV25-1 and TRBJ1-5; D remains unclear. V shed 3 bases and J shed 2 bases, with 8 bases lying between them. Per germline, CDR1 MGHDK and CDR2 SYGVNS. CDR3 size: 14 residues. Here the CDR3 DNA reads TGTGCCAGCAGTGAGGGTGTGGGCAATCAGCCCCAGCATTTT. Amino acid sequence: CASSEGVGNQPQHF.

CDR3 in DNA: TGCGCCAGCAGCCAACGGACGGGGGATGAGCAGTTCTTC. This sequence encodes CASSQRTGDEQFF. This chain uses TRBV4-3 with TRBJ2-1, with D perhaps TRBD2 (6 bases). V lost 2 bases and J lost 8, with 10 bases in between. The V gene's germline CDR1 is LGHNA and CDR2 YSLEER. The CDR3 totals 13 residues.

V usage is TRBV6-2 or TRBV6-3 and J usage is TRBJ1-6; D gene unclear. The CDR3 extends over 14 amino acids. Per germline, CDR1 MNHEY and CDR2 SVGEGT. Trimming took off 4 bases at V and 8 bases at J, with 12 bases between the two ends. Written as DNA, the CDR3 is TGTGCCAGCAGTTCCCTGGGTTCGGATTCACCCCTCCACTTT. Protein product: CASSSLGSDSPLHF.

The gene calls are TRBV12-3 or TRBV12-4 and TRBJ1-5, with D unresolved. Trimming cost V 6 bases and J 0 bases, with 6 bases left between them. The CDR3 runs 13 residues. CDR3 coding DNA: TGTGCCAGCAGGGGCATTAGCAATCAGCCCCAGCATTTT. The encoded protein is CASRGISNQPQHF.

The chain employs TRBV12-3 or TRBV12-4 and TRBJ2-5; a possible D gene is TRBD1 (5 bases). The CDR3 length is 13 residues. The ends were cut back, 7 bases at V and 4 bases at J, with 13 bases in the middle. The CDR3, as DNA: TGTGCCAGCACCTTCGAAGGGGCAGAGACCCAGTACTTC. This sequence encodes CASTFEGAETQYF.

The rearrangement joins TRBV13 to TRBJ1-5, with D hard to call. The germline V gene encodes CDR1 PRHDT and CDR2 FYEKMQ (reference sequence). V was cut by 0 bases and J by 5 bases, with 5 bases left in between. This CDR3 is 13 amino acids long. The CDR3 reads CASSLGRYQPQHF. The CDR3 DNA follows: TGTGCCAGCAGCTTAGGGAGGTATCAGCCCCAGCATTTT.

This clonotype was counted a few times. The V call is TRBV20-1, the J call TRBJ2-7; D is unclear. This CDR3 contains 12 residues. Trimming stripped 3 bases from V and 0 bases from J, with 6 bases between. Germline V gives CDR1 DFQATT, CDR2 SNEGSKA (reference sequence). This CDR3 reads CSASAGSYEQYF. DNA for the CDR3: TGCAGTGCTAGTGCAGGCTCCTACGAGCAGTACTTC.

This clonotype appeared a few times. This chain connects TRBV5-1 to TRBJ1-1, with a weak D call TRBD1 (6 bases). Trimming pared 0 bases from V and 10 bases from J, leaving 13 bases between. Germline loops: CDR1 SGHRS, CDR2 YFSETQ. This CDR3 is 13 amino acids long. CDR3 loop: CASSLADRRRAFF. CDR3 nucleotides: TGCGCCAGCAGCTTGGCCGACAGGCGGAGAGCTTTCTTT. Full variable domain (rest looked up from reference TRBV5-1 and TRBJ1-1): KAGVTQTPRYLIKTRGQQVTLSCSPISGHRSVSWYQQTPGQGLQFLFEYFSETQRNKGNFPGRFSGRQFSNSRSEMNVSTLELGDSALYLCASSLADRRRAFFGQGTRLTVV.

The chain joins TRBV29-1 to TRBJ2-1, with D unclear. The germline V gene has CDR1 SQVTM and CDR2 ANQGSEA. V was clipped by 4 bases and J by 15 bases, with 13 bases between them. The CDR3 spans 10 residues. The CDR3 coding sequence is TGCAGCGTTGTAGAAAAGAGGCGGTTCTTC. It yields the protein CSVVEKRRFF.

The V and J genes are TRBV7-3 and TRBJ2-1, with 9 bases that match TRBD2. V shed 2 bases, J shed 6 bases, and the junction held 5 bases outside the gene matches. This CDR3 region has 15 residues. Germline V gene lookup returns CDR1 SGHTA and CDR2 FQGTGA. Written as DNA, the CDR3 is TGTGCCAGCAGCTTAGAAGGGACTAGCTTCAATGAGCAGTTCTTC. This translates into CASSLEGTSFNEQFF.